The 19 T cell receptor beta chains listed next were all sequenced from one sample in a study of CD8+CD57+ T cells in acquired aplastic anemia listed by TCRdb under 2018. Sequenced on an Illumina HiSeq 2000. Profiling of TCR beta VDJ combinations and CDR3 sequences used genomic DNA as the template. The raw public reads went through TCRdb reprocessing: fastp at Q25, MiXCR clone calling, in-frame beta chains kept. Entries that share a CDR3 protein sequence are merged under the most common genes and DNA. This sample has 250,000 to 300,000 distinct CDR3 sequences in its table, and about 56% of those were observed once. The ten largest clones take up roughly 8% of the sample. The sequencing input was sorted CD4+, CD8+, or CD8+CD57+ T cells (not recorded which) from PBMCs. These receptors were collected from a human donor with severe aplastic anemia or a healthy control (not recorded which).

V usage is TRBV7-8 and J usage is TRBJ2-5; no clear D gene. Germline V CDR1 and CDR2: SGHVS, FQNEAQ. The CDR3 has 12 residues. With 5 bases removed from V and 1 base from J, the gap between germline ends came to 5 bases. The CDR3 here is CASSHFQETQYF. The CDR3 DNA reads as TGTGCCAGCAGCCACTTCCAAGAGACCCAGTACTTC.

For the CDR3, the DNA is TGTGCCATCAGCGAGGAAGGTAGCGGGAGGGCCAATACGCAGTATTTT. Translation: CAISEEGSGRANTQYF. The chain is built from TRBV10-3 and TRBJ2-3, with 11 nucleotides matching TRBD2. The germline gives CDR1 ENHRY, CDR2 SYGVKD. The CDR3 loop spans 16 amino acids. V lost 6 bases, J lost 7 bases, and 12 bases stayed unmatched.

The chain links TRBV10-3 to TRBJ2-5; 10 bases map to TRBD1. Germline-derived CDR1 and CDR2 are ENHRY and SYGVKD. The CDR3 totals 15 residues. The V segment lost 4 bases and the J segment 9 bases; nucleotides outside the gene matches: 11. DNA for the CDR3: TGTGCCATCAGTGTTGGGACAGGGGAAGGTCAGCCCCAGTACTTC. Residues: CAISVGTGEGQPQYF.

The chain recombines TRBV6-5 with TRBJ1-2, with a weak D call TRBD1 (5 bases). The CDR3 runs to 13 residues. The germline V gene encodes CDR1 MNHEY and CDR2 SVGAGI. Trimming took 1 base from V and 6 from J, leaving 9 bases between them. As DNA, the CDR3 is TGTGCCAGCAGTTACTTGGGGGTGGATGGCTACACCTTC. Its translation: CASSYLGVDGYTF.

This clonotype has only one observation. At one end the junction does not follow the germline gene, possibly because of a read error. The V call is TRBV7-9, the J call TRBJ1-4; maybe TRBD1 (6 bases). The CDR3 spans 15 residues. Germline CDR1 and CDR2: SEHNR and FQNEAQ (reference sequence). For the CDR3, the DNA is TGTGCCAGCAGCGCAGACAGGAGTCCGAGCGAAAAACTGCTTTTT. Its protein product is CASSADRSPSEKLLF.

This clonotype was picked up a small number of times. The chain combines TRBV20-1 with TRBJ2-1; 7 nucleotides agree with TRBD2. V shed 2 bases and J 4 bases; nucleotides not matched to a gene: 5. Germline-derived CDR1 and CDR2 are DFQATT and SNEGSKA (reference sequence). This CDR3 has 14 residues. CDR3 in DNA: TGCAGTGCTAGACGGGCTAGCGGTTACAATGAGCAGTTCTTC. It is translated as CSARRASGYNEQFF.

This clonotype was counted at least ten times. The J gene is TRBJ2-7, the V gene TRBV20-1; 9 bases line up with TRBD1. The V gene's germline CDR1 is DFQATT and CDR2 SNEGSKA (reference sequence). The CDR3 extends over 15 amino acids. Trimming took 0 bases from V and 6 from J; bases not matched to a gene: 9. The CDR3 DNA sequence: TGCAGTGCTAGAGATTTCCGGACAGGGGATCTCGAGCAGTACTTC. Protein product: CSARDFRTGDLEQYF.

Concerning this clonotype: One junction end disagrees with the germline gene, perhaps due to a read error. This chain connects TRBV7-9 to TRBJ2-7; TRBD2 agrees at 12 bases. Germline CDR1 reads SEHNR; CDR2 reads FQNEAQ (reference sequence). CDR3 length: 18 residues. CDR3 coding DNA: TGCGCCAGCAGCCAAGAGACTAGCGGGGGTTTCAGCTCCTACGAGCAGTACTTC. It codes for CASSQETSGGFSSYEQYF.

The V call is TRBV12-3 or TRBV12-4, the J call TRBJ1-6; D ambiguous. The CDR3 runs 15 residues. The CDR3 region is CASGLVERGGSPLHF. CDR3 nucleotide sequence: TGTGCTAGTGGTTTGGTCGAGCGGGGTGGTTCACCCCTCCACTTT.

This clonotype was counted between two and nine times. CDR3 region: CASSGGLAGGPYYNEQFF. The CDR3 region has the DNA TGTGCCAGCAGTGGGGGACTAGCGGGGGGGCCCTACTACAATGAGCAGTTCTTC. The chain couples TRBV2 to TRBJ2-1, with 16 bases fitting TRBD2. The CDR3 runs 18 residues. The germline V gene has CDR1 SNHLY and CDR2 FYNNEI. With V trimmed by 4 bases and J by 3 bases, 6 bases remained unmatched.

This rearrangement joins TRBV6-5 to TRBJ2-3; 11 nucleotides align to TRBD2. The CDR3 runs 17 residues. Germline V lookup: CDR1 MNHEY, CDR2 SVGAGI. Trimming at V came to 4 bases and at J to 3 bases, leaving 9 bases not matched to a gene. CDR3: CASSSPVTSGGTDTQYF. As DNA, the CDR3 is TGTGCCAGCAGTTCTCCCGTTACTAGCGGGGGAACAGATACGCAGTATTTT.

This clonotype was counted between two and nine times. The rearrangement joins TRBV18 to TRBJ2-2; D remains ambiguous. Germline loops: CDR1 KGHSH, CDR2 LQKENI. This CDR3 is 16 amino acids long. Between the trimmed V and J ends, which lost 1 base and 1 base, there was a span of 10 bases. CDR3 loop: CASSPLGRMNTGELFF. The CDR3 DNA reads as TGTGCCAGCTCACCACTAGGACGGATGAACACCGGGGAGCTGTTTTTT. Supplemented by reference TRBV18 and TRBJ2-2, the full variable domain reads NAGVMQNPRHLVRRRGQEARLRCSPMKGHSHVYWYRQLPEEGLKFMVYLQKENIIDESGMPKERFSAEFPKEGPSILRIQQVVRGDSAAYFCASSPLGRMNTGELFFGEGSRLTVL.

This clonotype was observed at least ten times. The rearrangement joins TRBV20-1 to TRBJ1-1; TRBD1 might be the D (6 bases). Germline V CDR1 and CDR2: DFQATT, SNEGSKA (reference sequence). V was clipped by 0 bases and J by 8 bases, with 19 bases between them. This CDR3 is built from 15 residues. The CDR3 loop is CSARDTITGRTEAFF. DNA of the CDR3: TGCAGTGCTAGAGATACAATCACAGGGCGAACCGAAGCTTTCTTT.

This clonotype was found many times. The rearrangement links TRBV10-3 to TRBJ2-7; 11 bases are shared with TRBD2. The CDR3 sequence is 14 residues long. The junction had 9 bases not matched to a gene; V was cut back by 8 bases and J by 6 bases. CDR1 is ENHRY and CDR2 is SYGVKD in the germline V gene. This CDR3 reads CAIRLGTSGGEQYF. For the CDR3, the DNA is TGTGCCATCCGACTCGGGACTAGCGGCGGCGAGCAGTACTTC.

The chain is built from TRBV10-3 and TRBJ2-1; D is perhaps TRBD1 (5 bases). The V end was cut by 10 bases, the J end by 0 bases, with 19 bases between. CDR1 and CDR2 (germline): ENHRY, SYGVKD. The CDR3 extends over 16 amino acids. The CDR3 protein is CATRTQQASSYNEQFF. The CDR3 coding sequence is TGTGCCACCAGAACACAACAGGCATCCTCCTACAATGAGCAGTTCTTC.

This clonotype was counted ten times or more. The chain combines TRBV20-1 with TRBJ1-1; D not certain. V lost 5 bases and J lost 0, with 7 bases in between. Germline values: CDR1 DFQATT, CDR2 SNEGSKA (reference sequence). The CDR3 covers 12 residues. In nucleotides, the CDR3 is TGCAGTGCTGTTCGATTGAACACTGAAGCTTTCTTT. Translating it yields CSAVRLNTEAFF.

Comment on this clonotype: An end of the junction differs from the germline gene, which may be a read error. This chain joins TRBV6-1 and TRBJ1-1; no firm D call. Germline loops: CDR1 MNHNS, CDR2 SASEGT. CDR3 length: 13 residues. CDR3 sequence reads: CASGERLNTEAFF. CDR3 nucleotide sequence: TGTGCCAGCGGTGAGCGACTGAACACTGAAGCTTTCTTT.

V is TRBV5-1 and J is TRBJ1-1; TRBD1 agrees at 8 bases. CDR3 length: 16 residues. The ends lost 0 bases at V and 5 bases at J; junction bases unmatched: 9. The germline V gene encodes CDR1 SGHRS and CDR2 YFSETQ. CDR3 loop: CASSLAARGRGTEAFF. The CDR3 DNA sequence: TGCGCCAGCAGCTTGGCCGCCAGGGGGCGAGGGACTGAAGCTTTCTTT.

The rearrangement links TRBV7-3 to TRBJ2-7; no firm D call. The ends were cut back, 5 bases at V and 4 bases at J, with 12 bases in the middle. There are 13 residues in the CDR3. From germline, CDR1 is SGHTA and CDR2 FQGTGA. The CDR3 region is CASSLTDGYEQYF. The CDR3 DNA follows: TGTGCCAGCAGCCTCACGGACGGGTACGAGCAGTACTTC. Filled out from reference TRBV7-3 and TRBJ2-7, the complete variable domain reads GAGVSQTPSNKVTEKGKYVELRCDPISGHTALYWYRQSLGQGPEFLIYFQGTGAADDSGLPNDRFFAVRPEGSVSTLKIQRTERGDSAVYLCASSLTDGYEQYFGPGTRLTVT.